This TCR beta chain originates from a study of identical twins. Turning to this clonotype: Its matching antigen is unknown.

TCRdb reprocessed the 5' RACE reads with MiXCR, giving one entry per CDR3 protein. This table has 690,000 or so distinct CDR3 sequences, around 6.1% appearing once. This CDR3 region has 14 residues. The V gene end was trimmed by 5 bases and the J gene end by 2 bases; junction bases not matched to a gene: 5. Germline V gives CDR1 SGHAT, CDR2 FQNNGV. Findings and caveats of the study: Invariant MAIT and iNKT cells are populations that could partly confound zero-insertion analyses. Out-of-frame beta sequences exhibited a weaker degree of excess twin sharing.

What was sequenced was naive T cells sorted from blood. This receptor was taken from a man aged 18 to 29 in good health. The J gene is TRBJ2-5, the V gene TRBV11-2; 7 bases map to TRBD1. The CDR3 sequence: CASSGTVPQETQYF. DNA for the CDR3: TGTGCCAGCAGCGGGACAGTCCCTCAAGAGACCCAGTACTTC.